This is a list of T cell receptor beta chains from one sample in a study of blood T cell repertoires in COVID-19. The data were produced by immunoSEQ multiplex PCR, yet TCRdb's version contains in-frame clones alone and is incomplete. The data show hundreds of thousands of clones, around 90% seen once. Material: PBMCs or T cells enriched from blood (not recorded which). These receptor sequences come from a woman aged 18 to 35 who had recovered from COVID-19. CDR3s include the opening cysteine and the closing phenylalanine or tryptophan. The order of the fields is J gene, V gene, clone size, D gene, CDR3 protein, CDR3 DNA. A D gene is named only where the DNA matches it firmly. Size values are once, few and many counts, or a class for expanded clones, and some rows have none.

TRBJ2-3	TRBV4-3	NA	TRBD2	CASSQARTSGSADTQYF	TGCGCCAGCAGCCAAGCTAGGACTAGCGGGAGTGCAGATACGCAGTATTTT
TRBJ1-5	TRBV6-5	NA	NA	CASNSGGMNQPQHF	TGTGCCAGCAATTCCGGGGGGATGAATCAGCCCCAGCATTTT
TRBJ1-2	TRBV2	NA	NA	CASSETGGNGYTF	TGTGCCAGCAGTGAGACAGGCGGAAATGGCTACACCTTC
TRBJ2-5	TRBV20-1	NA	TRBD2	CSASPGGPGETQYF	TGCAGTGCTAGTCCGGGGGGGCCGGGGGAGACCCAGTACTTC
TRBJ2-7	TRBV11-2	once	TRBD2	CASSLGWGLAAYEQYF	TGTGCCAGCAGCTTAGGGTGGGGACTAGCGGCCTACGAGCAGTACTTC
TRBJ1-1	TRBV2	NA	TRBD1	CASSEQGTGNTEAFF	TGTGCCAGCAGTGAACAAGGGACAGGGAACACTGAAGCTTTCTTT
TRBJ2-5	TRBV7-2	NA	TRBD2	CASSLSGSMKTQYF	TGTGCCAGCAGCTTGAGCGGGAGTATGAAGACCCAGTACTTC
TRBJ1-5	TRBV7-2	NA	NA	CASSLVSRGNQPQHF	TGTGCCAGCAGCTTAGTCTCCAGGGGTAATCAGCCCCAGCATTTT
TRBJ1-4	TRBV9	NA	NA	CASSGLDEKLFF	TGTGCCAGCAGCGGACTCGATGAAAAACTGTTTTTT
TRBJ2-7	TRBV5-1	NA	NA	CASSSSSDNYEQYF	TGCGCCAGCAGCTCTTCCAGTGATAACTACGAGCAGTACTTC
TRBJ1-1	TRBV23-1	NA	NA	CASPQAVNRHTEAFF	TGCGCCAGCCCTCAAGCTGTGAACCGCCACACTGAAGCTTTCTTT
TRBJ1-1	TRBV5-1	NA	NA	CASSLIAADPVAFF	TGCGCCAGCAGCTTGATCGCGGCCGACCCTGTGGCTTTCTTT
TRBJ1-1	TRBV27	NA	NA	CASRYDRYTEAFF	TGTGCCAGCAGATATGACAGGTACACTGAAGCTTTCTTT
TRBJ1-1	TRBV19	NA	TRBD1	CASSIVRGPLFLNTEAFF	TGTGCCAGTAGTATAGTTAGGGGGCCCCTATTCCTGAACACTGAAGCTTTCTTT
TRBJ2-3	TRBV5-1	NA	NA	CASSLVGSDGDTQYF	TGCGCCAGCAGCTTGGTCGGGTCCGACGGAGATACGCAGTATTTT
TRBJ2-5	TRBV5-1	NA	TRBD2	CASRRAGGVETQYF	TGCGCCAGCAGGAGAGCGGGAGGGGTGGAGACCCAGTACTTC
TRBJ1-3	TRBV7-6	few	NA	CASSLATEVGNTIYF	TGTGCCAGCAGCTTAGCGACCGAGGTTGGAAACACCATATATTTT
TRBJ1-5	TRBV6-1	NA	NA	CASSEVWQGNQPQHF	TGTGCCAGCAGTGAAGTGTGGCAAGGCAATCAGCCCCAGCATTTT
TRBJ1-2	TRBV4-3	NA	NA	CASSQAGGRSYGYTF	TGCGCCAGCAGCCAAGCTGGCGGAAGGAGCTATGGCTACACCTTC
TRBJ1-2	TRBV5-5	NA	TRBD1	CASSLGQGLYGYTF	TGTGCCAGCAGCTTGGGACAGGGTCTCTATGGCTACACCTTC
TRBJ1-2	TRBV7-3	NA	NA	CASSPDRSNYGYTF	TGTGCCAGCAGCCCCGACAGATCTAACTATGGCTACACCTTC
TRBJ1-2	TRBV30	NA	NA	CAWSDRRGYTF	TGTGCCTGGAGTGATAGGAGGGGCTACACCTTC
TRBJ1-2	TRBV10-3	NA	TRBD1	CAISFETGTGYYGYTF	TGTGCCATCAGTTTCGAGACCGGGACAGGGTATTATGGCTACACCTTC
TRBJ1-5	TRBV28	NA	NA	CASSFGSVLQPQHF	TGTGCCAGCAGTTTCGGTTCGGTATTGCAGCCCCAGCATTTT
TRBJ2-5	TRBV15	once	NA	CATSRDLASGAQETQYF	TGTGCCACCAGCAGAGATTTGGCTAGTGGAGCCCAAGAGACCCAGTACTTC
TRBJ1-4	TRBV7-2	NA	NA	CASSQTGSKGEKLFF	TGTGCCAGCAGCCAAACAGGCTCAAAGGGTGAAAAACTGTTTTTT
TRBJ1-2	TRBV7-9	NA	TRBD1	CASSLRYHRGPRYGYTF	TGTGCCAGCAGCTTGAGGTACCACAGGGGGCCCAGGTATGGCTACACCTTC